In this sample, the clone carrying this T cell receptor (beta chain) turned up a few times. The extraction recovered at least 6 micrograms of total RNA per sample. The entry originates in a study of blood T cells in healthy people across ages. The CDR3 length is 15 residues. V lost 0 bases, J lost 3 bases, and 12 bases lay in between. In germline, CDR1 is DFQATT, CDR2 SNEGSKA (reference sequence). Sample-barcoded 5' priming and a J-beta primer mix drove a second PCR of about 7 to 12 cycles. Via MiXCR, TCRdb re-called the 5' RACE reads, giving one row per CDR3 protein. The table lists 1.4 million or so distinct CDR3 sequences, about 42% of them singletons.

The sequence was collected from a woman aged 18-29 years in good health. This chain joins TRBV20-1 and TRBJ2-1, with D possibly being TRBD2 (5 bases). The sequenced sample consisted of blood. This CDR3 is CSARDIANLYNEQFF. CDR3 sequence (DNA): TGCAGTGCTAGAGATATAGCGAACCTCTACAATGAGCAGTTCTTC.